This T cell receptor beta chain was obtained from a study of naive and memory T cell subsets. General study results and limits: TCR transcript changes with activation or differentiation may affect this RNA method.

This clonotype was observed at least ten times. Its specificity is not known. RNA was extracted from roughly 2.5 ml of whole blood of healthy adults. Trimming stripped 1 base from V and 0 bases from J, with 8 bases between. The CDR3 loop spans 15 amino acids. From germline, CDR1 is LGHNA and CDR2 YNFKEQ. For blood and skin samples, reverse transcription used TCR alpha and beta constant primers. Four PCR rounds used nested alpha and beta constant region primers plus the SP2 primer. TCRdb itself ran the 5' RACE reads through MiXCR, one entry per CDR3 protein. This table has 20,000 to 25,000 distinct CDR3 sequences, 4.2% appearing once.

This TCR was sampled from a male donor in good health. The chain couples TRBV4-2 to TRBJ2-3; unclear D gene. CDR3 region: CASSQVGSSTDTQYF. The CDR3 nucleotides read TGTGCCAGCAGCCAAGTGGGATCTAGCACAGATACGCAGTATTTT.